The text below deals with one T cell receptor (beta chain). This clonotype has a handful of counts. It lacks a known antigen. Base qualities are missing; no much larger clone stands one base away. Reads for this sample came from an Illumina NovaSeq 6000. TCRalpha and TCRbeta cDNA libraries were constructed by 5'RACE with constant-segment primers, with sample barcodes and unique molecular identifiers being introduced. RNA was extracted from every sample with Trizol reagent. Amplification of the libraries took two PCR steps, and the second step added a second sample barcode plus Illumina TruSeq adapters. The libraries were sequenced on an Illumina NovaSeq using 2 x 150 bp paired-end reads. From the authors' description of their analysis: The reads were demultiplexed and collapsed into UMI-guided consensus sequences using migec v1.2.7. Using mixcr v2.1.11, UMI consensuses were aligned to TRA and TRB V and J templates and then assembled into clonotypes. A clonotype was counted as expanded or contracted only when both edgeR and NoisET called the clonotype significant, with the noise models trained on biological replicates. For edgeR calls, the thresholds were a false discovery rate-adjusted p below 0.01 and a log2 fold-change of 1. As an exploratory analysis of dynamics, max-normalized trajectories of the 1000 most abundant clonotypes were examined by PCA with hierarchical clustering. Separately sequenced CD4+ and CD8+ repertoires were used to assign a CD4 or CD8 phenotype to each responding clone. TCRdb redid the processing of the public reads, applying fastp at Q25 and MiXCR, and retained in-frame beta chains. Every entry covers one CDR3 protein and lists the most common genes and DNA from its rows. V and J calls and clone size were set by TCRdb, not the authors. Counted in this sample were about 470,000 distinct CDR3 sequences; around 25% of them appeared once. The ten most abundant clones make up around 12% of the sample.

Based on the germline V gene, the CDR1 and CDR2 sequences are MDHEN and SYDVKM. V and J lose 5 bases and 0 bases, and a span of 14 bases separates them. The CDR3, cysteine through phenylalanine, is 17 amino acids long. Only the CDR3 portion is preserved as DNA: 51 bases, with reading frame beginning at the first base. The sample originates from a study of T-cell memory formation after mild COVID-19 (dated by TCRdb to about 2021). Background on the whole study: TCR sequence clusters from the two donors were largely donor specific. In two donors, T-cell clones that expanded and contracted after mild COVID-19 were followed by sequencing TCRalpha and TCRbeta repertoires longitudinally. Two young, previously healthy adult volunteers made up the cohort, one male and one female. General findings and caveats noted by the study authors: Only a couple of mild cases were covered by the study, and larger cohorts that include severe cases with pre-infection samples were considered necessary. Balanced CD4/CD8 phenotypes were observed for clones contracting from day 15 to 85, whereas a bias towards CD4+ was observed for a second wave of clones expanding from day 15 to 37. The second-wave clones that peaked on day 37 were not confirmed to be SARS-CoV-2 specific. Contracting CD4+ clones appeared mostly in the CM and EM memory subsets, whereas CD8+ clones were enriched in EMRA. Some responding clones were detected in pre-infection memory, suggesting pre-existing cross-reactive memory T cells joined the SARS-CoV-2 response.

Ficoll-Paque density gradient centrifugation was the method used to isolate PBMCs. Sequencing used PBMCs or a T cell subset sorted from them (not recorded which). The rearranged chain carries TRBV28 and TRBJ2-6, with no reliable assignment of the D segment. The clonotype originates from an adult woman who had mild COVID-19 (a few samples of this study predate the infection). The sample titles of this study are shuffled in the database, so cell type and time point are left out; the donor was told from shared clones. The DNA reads TGTGCCAGCAGTCCCCGGCAGCCGTACTCTGGGGCCAACGTCCTGACTTTC. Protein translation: CASSPRQPYSGANVLTF.